This T cell receptor beta chain stems from a study of blood T cell repertoires in COVID-19 (dated by TCRdb to about 2020). About the full investigation: The collaborator samples originated in the United States, Italy and Spain and spanned the acute and convalescent phases of COVID-19. The prospective study material was composed of cDNA or gDNA derived from T cells, B-cell-depleted T cells, or PBMCs. Deeply sampled blood TCRbeta repertoires from subjects exposed to, actively infected with, or recovered from COVID-19 were included in the dataset. The repertoires were released in a freely available public database intended as a resource for research on the immune response to SARS-CoV-2. The samples were drawn from two sources: the first 160 participants of the ongoing ImmuneRACE study, and 1,000 to 1,500 subjects contributed by 6 global collaborators. A de-identified subject ID, COVID-19 status, age in years and sex were almost always included in the sample metadata. Where available, HLA class I and class II types were taken from metadata supplied by the sample provider and were not determined by assay-based typing. Paper-wide results and their limitations: The quantity of clinical and demographic metadata differed by source and by participant and was supplied without curation.

Whole blood was collected in K2EDTA tubes by collaborating institutions according to the institutions' own protocols. For TCRbeta analysis, collaborator samples were shipped as frozen whole blood, as isolated PBMCs, or as DNA extracted from either sample type. The CDR3 goes from the cysteine to the phenylalanine over 14 residues. Only the CDR3 part of the read is kept: 42 bases, read in frame from the first base. Between the V and J ends, shortened by 2 bases and 1 base respectively, the junction contains 9 bases. Via the germline V gene, CDR1 is SGDLS and CDR2 YYNGEE. The immunoSEQ Assay, a bias-controlled multiplex PCR, was used to amplify TCRbeta CDR3 regions from genomic DNA. The study's processing was this. The number of nucleated cells in each sample was estimated by amplification of reference gene primers within the assay. To quantify the absolute abundance of each unique TCRbeta CDR3 rearrangement, sequence reads were collapsed and filtered. Productive Simpson clonality was computed per sample as the square root of Simpson's diversity index over productive rearrangements. Sourced from immuneACCESS, this table was stored by TCRdb with only in-frame sequences that have V and J called. A share of the clones is absent; for the studies checked, an unresolved V gene accounts for under half, and the remainder has no known explanation. V and J calls and clone size are given by that table; D and trimming were obtained from the DNA. In this sample the table shows roughly 130,000 clones, roughly 86% of which occur a single time. Around 3.4% of the sample goes to the ten largest clones.

Points on this clone: It lacks a known antigen. Within one base of it there is no much larger clone, and no base qualities were kept.

The sequenced sample consisted of peripheral blood. The receptor was derived from a woman in her fifties or sixties with acute or convalescent COVID-19. The V and J genes are TRBV9 and TRBJ1-1, with the identity of the D gene unclear. The bases read TGTGCCAGCAGCGTTAATTACAGGAACACTGAAGCTTTCTTT. The encoded protein is CASSVNYRNTEAFF.